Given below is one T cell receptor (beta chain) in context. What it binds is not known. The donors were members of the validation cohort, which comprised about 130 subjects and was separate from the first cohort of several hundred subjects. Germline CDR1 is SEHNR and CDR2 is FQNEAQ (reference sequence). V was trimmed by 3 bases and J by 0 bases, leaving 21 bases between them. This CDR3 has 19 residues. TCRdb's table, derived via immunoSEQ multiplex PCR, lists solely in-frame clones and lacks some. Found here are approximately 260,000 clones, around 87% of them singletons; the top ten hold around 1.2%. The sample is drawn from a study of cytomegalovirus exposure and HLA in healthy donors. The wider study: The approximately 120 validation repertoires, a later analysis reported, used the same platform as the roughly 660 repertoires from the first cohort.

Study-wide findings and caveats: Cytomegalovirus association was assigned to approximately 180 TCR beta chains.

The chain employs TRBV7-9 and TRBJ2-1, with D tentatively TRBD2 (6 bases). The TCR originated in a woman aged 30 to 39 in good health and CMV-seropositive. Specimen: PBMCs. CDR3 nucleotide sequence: TGTGCCAGCAGCTTCTCGGTGACATTAGCGGCTAGCTCCTACAATGAGCAGTTCTTC. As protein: CASSFSVTLAASSYNEQFF.